The 23 T cell receptor beta chains listed next were all sequenced from one sample in a study of cytomegalovirus exposure and HLA in healthy donors. Vbeta (60) and Jbeta (13) primers were used in the PCR. Generated by immunoSEQ multiplex PCR, the TCRdb table keeps only in-frame clones and is missing some. The sample's table shows about 37,000 clones. The sample was PBMCs. All receptors derive from a human donor in good health.

The CDR3 DNA follows: TGTGCCAGCAGCTTGGGTGGGGGCGGCTACGAGCAGTACTTC. Encoded protein: CASSLGGGGYEQYF. The V call is TRBV5-6, the J call TRBJ2-7, with D tentatively TRBD1 (6 bases). The CDR3 runs 14 residues. Germline CDR1 reads SGHDT; CDR2 reads YYEEEE. Trimming pared 0 bases from V and 3 bases from J, leaving 10 bases between.

The rearrangement joins TRBV11-2 to TRBJ2-2, with 8 bases fitting TRBD2. Trimming took 5 bases from V and 3 from J; bases not matched to a gene: 14. The CDR3 covers 18 residues. Per germline, CDR1 SGHAT and CDR2 FQNNGV. The chain's CDR3 is CASSREGLAGVHTGELFF. DNA for the CDR3: TGTGCCAGCAGCCGGGAGGGTTTGGCGGGGGTTCACACCGGGGAGCTGTTTTTT.

The rearrangement joins TRBV4-1 to TRBJ1-1; weak D call: TRBD1 (5 bases). The CDR3 length is 15 residues. In germline, CDR1 is MGHRA, CDR2 YSYEKL. The V end lost 2 bases, the J end lost 0 bases, and 10 bases lay between the germline ends. DNA of the CDR3: TGCGCCAGCAGCCAACCGGGACTGCTGAACACTGAAGCTTTCTTT. Translation: CASSQPGLLNTEAFF.

This chain links TRBV5-1 with TRBJ1-6; D gene ambiguous. The CDR3 has 15 amino acids. Trimming removed 4 bases at V and 0 bases at J, with 8 bases between. Germline CDR1 is SGHRS and CDR2 is YFSETQ. The CDR3 region is CASSPIDSYNSPLHF. Here the CDR3 DNA reads TGCGCCAGCAGCCCGATAGACTCCTATAATTCACCCCTCCACTTT.

The V call is TRBV19, the J call TRBJ1-1, with D perhaps TRBD1 (6 bases). CDR3 length: 14 amino acids. In germline, CDR1 is LNHDA, CDR2 SQIVND (reference sequence). With 3 bases removed from V and 4 bases from J, the gap between germline ends came to 12 bases. DNA for the CDR3: TGTGCCAGTAGTATGCTGGGGGCGGCCACTGAAGCTTTCTTT. It codes for CASSMLGAATEAFF.

J is TRBJ2-7 and V is TRBV5-8, with 10 bases identical to TRBD1. V gave up 1 base and J gave up 1 base; unmatched junction bases: 8. The CDR3 has 17 residues. Germline V gene sequence: CDR1 SGHTS, CDR2 YDEGEE. The CDR3 region is CASSLHTGTGASYEQYF. The CDR3 DNA sequence: TGTGCCAGCAGCTTGCACACCGGGACAGGGGCTTCCTACGAGCAGTACTTC.

The rearrangement uses TRBV5-6 and TRBJ2-7; TRBD1 aligns across 9 bases. The CDR3 is 15 residues long. Losses at the gene ends were 4 bases for V and 0 bases for J; bases not matched to a gene: 5. CDR1 is SGHDT and CDR2 is YYEEEE in the germline V gene. CDR3: CASSQRDRDSYEQYF. The CDR3 DNA reads as TGTGCCAGCAGCCAACGGGACAGGGACTCCTACGAGCAGTACTTC.

The chain is built from TRBV30 and TRBJ1-6, with a weak D call TRBD1 (5 bases). This CDR3 has 15 amino acids. Germline V gives CDR1 GTSNPN, CDR2 SVGIG (reference sequence). V dropped 0 bases and J dropped 11 bases, with 17 bases sitting between them. The CDR3 nucleotides read TGTGCCTGGAGTGTAGGGTGGGCAGGGCAGGCACCCCTCCACTTT. Its translation is CAWSVGWAGQAPLHF.

The chain is built from TRBV7-2 and TRBJ1-2, with 8 bases that match TRBD1. The trim removed 5 bases at V and 6 bases at J, leaving 5 bases unmatched. There are 13 residues in the CDR3. Germline CDR1 and CDR2: SGHTA and FQGNSA. This chain's CDR3 is CASSQQGGDGYTF. The CDR3, as DNA: TGTGCCAGCAGCCAACAGGGGGGGGATGGCTACACCTTC.

V gene TRBV5-1 combines with J gene TRBJ2-7; 7 bases fit TRBD1. Per the germline V gene, CDR1 is SGHRS and CDR2 is YFSETQ. The CDR3 totals 15 residues. V dropped 3 bases and J dropped 2; count of bases not matched to a gene: 8. CDR3 loop: CASSWMTGKTYEQYF. The DNA of the CDR3 is TGCGCCAGCAGCTGGATGACAGGGAAGACCTACGAGCAGTACTTC.

The chain uses TRBV2 and TRBJ1-1; a weak D match, TRBD1 (5 bases). CDR3 length: 15 amino acids. CDR1 and CDR2 (germline): SNHLY, FYNNEI. V shed 1 base and J shed 4 bases, with 13 bases lying between them. The CDR3 is CASSEGGGAATEAFF. DNA of the CDR3: TGTGCCAGCAGTGAAGGGGGCGGCGCGGCCACTGAAGCTTTCTTT. The full variable domain, its missing parts supplied by reference TRBV2 and TRBJ1-1, is EPEVTQTPSHQVTQMGQEVILRCVPISNHLYFYWYRQILGQKVEFLVSFYNNEISEKSEIFDDQFSVERPDGSNFTLKIRSTKLEDSAMYFCASSEGGGAATEAFFGQGTRLTVV.

The chain has TRBV29-1 and TRBJ2-7, with 8 bases identical to TRBD1. The CDR3 runs to 12 residues. V lost 6 bases to trimming and J lost 6 bases; unmatched junction nucleotides: 7. Germline loops: CDR1 SQVTM, CDR2 ANQGSEA. CDR3: CSVTGEVAEQYF. DNA of the CDR3: TGCAGCGTGACAGGGGAGGTTGCCGAGCAGTACTTC.

V gene TRBV30 combines with J gene TRBJ2-3; 7 nucleotides match TRBD1. The germline gives CDR1 GTSNPN, CDR2 SVGIG (reference sequence). There are 14 residues in the CDR3. V trimming: 2 bases; J trimming: 5 bases; junction bases outside the gene matches: 7. This chain's CDR3 is CAWSTGVWGDTQYF. CDR3 nucleotides: TGTGCCTGGAGTACAGGGGTTTGGGGAGATACGCAGTATTTT. Complete variable domain (other parts from reference TRBV30 and TRBJ2-3): SQTIHQWPATLVQPVGSPLSLECTVEGTSNPNLYWYRQAAGRGLQLLFYSVGIGQISSEVPQNLSASRPQDRQFILSSKKLLLSDSGFYLCAWSTGVWGDTQYFGPGTRLTVL.

The chain combines TRBV19 with TRBJ1-5, with D hard to call. The CDR3 length is 16 residues. V gave up 3 bases and J gave up 0 bases, with 12 bases separating them. Germline loops: CDR1 LNHDA, CDR2 SQIVND (reference sequence). In DNA, the CDR3 is TGTGCCAGTAGTATGCGGGCGGACCATAGCAATCAGCCCCAGCATTTT. This codes for CASSMRADHSNQPQHF. Looking up the rest from reference TRBV19 and TRBJ1-5 gives the full variable domain: DGGITQSPKYLFRKEGQNVTLSCEQNLNHDAMYWYRQDPGQGLRLIYYSQIVNDFQKGDIAEGYSVSREKKESFPLTVTSAQKNPTAFYLCASSMRADHSNQPQHFGDGTRLSIL.

The chain employs TRBV6-5 and TRBJ2-1, with D tentatively TRBD2 (5 bases). CDR3 length: 12 amino acids. With 2 bases removed from V and 7 bases from J, the gap between germline ends came to 6 bases. Germline V gene data show CDR1 as MNHEY and CDR2 as SVGAGI. Here the CDR3 DNA reads TGTGCCAGCAGTTACGGAGGTAATGAGCAGTTCTTC. It encodes CASSYGGNEQFF.

The chain combines TRBV5-6 with TRBJ1-1; tentatively, D is TRBD1 (6 bases). Germline V gives CDR1 SGHDT, CDR2 YYEEEE. The ends were cut back, 0 bases at V and 4 bases at J, with 10 bases in the middle. The CDR3 runs 14 residues. CDR3: CASSLDGGLTEAFF. CDR3 coding DNA: TGTGCCAGCAGCTTGGACGGGGGGCTCACTGAAGCTTTCTTT. The full variable domain, in which reference TRBV5-6 and TRBJ1-1 provide the parts outside the CDR3, is DAGVTQSPTHLIKTRGQQVTLRCSPKSGHDTVSWYQQALGQGPQFIFQYYEEEERQRGNFPDRFSGHQFPNYSSELNVNALLLGDSALYLCASSLDGGLTEAFFGQGTRLTVV.

V is TRBV11-2 and J is TRBJ2-5, with no clear D. Matching the DNA end better, TRBJ2-7 makes the J call doubtful. Germline lookup yields CDR1 SGHAT and CDR2 FQNNGV. There are 13 residues in the CDR3. Here the CDR3 DNA reads TGTGCCAGCAGCTTGGGCCTAACCTACGAGCAGTACTTC. Encoded protein: CASSLGLTYEQYF.

CDR3: CASSPSRSYNEQFF. The CDR3 bases are TGTGCCAGCAGCCCTAGTAGGTCCTACAATGAGCAGTTCTTC. The chain recombines TRBV6-6 with TRBJ2-1; D gene uncertain. The CDR3 sequence is 14 residues long. Trimming took off 6 bases at V and 1 base at J, with 10 bases between the two ends. The germline V gene has CDR1 MNHNY and CDR2 SVGAGI (reference sequence).

The V call is TRBV30, the J call TRBJ1-5, with 8 bases identical to TRBD1. After removal of 1 base from V and 2 bases from J, the junction contained 13 bases not matched to a gene. Per the germline V gene, CDR1 is GTSNPN and CDR2 is SVGIG (reference sequence). The CDR3 has 18 residues. CDR3 sequence (DNA): TGTGCCTGGAGTGGTCGTCGGACAGGGTTTGGGGGCAATCAGCCCCAGCATTTT. It specifies CAWSGRRTGFGGNQPQHF.

The rearrangement joins TRBV7-9 to TRBJ1-1; D possibly corresponds to TRBD1 (6 bases). Germline CDR1 SEHNR, CDR2 FQNEAQ (reference sequence). With 5 bases removed from V and 1 base from J, the gap between germline ends came to 8 bases. CDR3 length: 13 amino acids. The CDR3 DNA sequence: TGTGCCAGCAGCGAACAGGGGAACACTGAAGCTTTCTTT. Translating gives CASSEQGNTEAFF.

CDR3 coding DNA: TGTGCCAGCAGTTACGACGGGGTGCGGCCCCAGCATTTT. This gives the protein CASSYDGVRPQHF. The chain recombines TRBV6-5 with TRBJ1-5, with D unclear. The V end lost 2 bases, the J end lost 9 bases, and 11 bases lay between the germline ends. The CDR3 is 13 residues long. The germline CDR1 and CDR2 sequences are MNHEY and SVGAGI.

The rearrangement uses TRBV2 and TRBJ1-2; possible D gene TRBD1, 5 bases. This CDR3 spans 14 amino acids. Between the trimmed V and J ends, which lost 7 bases and 6 bases, there was a span of 18 bases. Germline loops: CDR1 SNHLY, CDR2 FYNNEI. CDR3 bases: TGTGCCAGCATCTTCCTCCGGGGGTCAGATGGCTACACCTTC. Protein product: CASIFLRGSDGYTF.

The chain employs TRBV15 and TRBJ2-1, with 10 bases lining up with TRBD2. The CDR3 is made up of 16 amino acids. V dropped 6 bases and J dropped 5; count of bases not matched to a gene: 10. Germline V gene lookup returns CDR1 LNHNV and CDR2 YYDKDF (reference sequence). For the CDR3, the DNA is TGTGCCACCAGTGCGTCGAGGACTAGCGGAAACAATGAGCAGTTCTTC. Protein: CATSASRTSGNNEQFF. Together with reference TRBV15 and TRBJ2-1, the CDR3 gives the full variable domain: DAMVIQNPRYQVTQFGKPVTLSCSQTLNHNVMYWYQQKSSQAPKLLFHYYDKDFNNEADTPDNFQSRRPNTSFCFLDIRSPGLGDTAMYLCATSASRTSGNNEQFFGPGTRLTVL.